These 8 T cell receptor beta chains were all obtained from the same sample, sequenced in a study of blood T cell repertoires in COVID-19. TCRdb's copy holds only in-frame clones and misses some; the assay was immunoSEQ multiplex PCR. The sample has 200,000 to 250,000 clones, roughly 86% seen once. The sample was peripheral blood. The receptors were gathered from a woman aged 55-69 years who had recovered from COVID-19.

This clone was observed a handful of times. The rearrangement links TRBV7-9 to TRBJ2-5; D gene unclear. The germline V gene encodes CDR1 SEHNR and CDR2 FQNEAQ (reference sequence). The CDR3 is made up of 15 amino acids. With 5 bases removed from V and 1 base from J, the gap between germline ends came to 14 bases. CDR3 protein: CASSRGVIVQETQYF. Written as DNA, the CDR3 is TGTGCCAGCAGCCGCGGAGTTATAGTCCAAGAGACCCAGTACTTC. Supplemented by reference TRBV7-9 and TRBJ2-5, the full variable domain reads DTGVSQNPRHKITKRGQNVTFRCDPISEHNRLYWYRQTLGQGPEFLTYFQNEAQLEKSRLLSDRFSAERPKGSFSTLEIQRTEQGDSAMYLCASSRGVIVQETQYFGPGTRLLVL.

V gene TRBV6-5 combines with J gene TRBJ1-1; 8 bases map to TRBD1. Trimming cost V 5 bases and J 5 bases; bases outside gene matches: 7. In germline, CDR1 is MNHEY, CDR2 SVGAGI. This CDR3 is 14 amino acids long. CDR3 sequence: CASSLRTGRTEAFF. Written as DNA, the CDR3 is TGTGCCAGCAGTCTAAGGACAGGGCGGACTGAAGCTTTCTTT.

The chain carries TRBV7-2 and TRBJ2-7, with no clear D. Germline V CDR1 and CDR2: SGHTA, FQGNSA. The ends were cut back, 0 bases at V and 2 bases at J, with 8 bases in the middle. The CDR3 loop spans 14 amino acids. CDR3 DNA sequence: TGTGCCAGCAGCTTAGCTCCAGATACCTACGAGCAGTACTTC. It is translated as CASSLAPDTYEQYF.

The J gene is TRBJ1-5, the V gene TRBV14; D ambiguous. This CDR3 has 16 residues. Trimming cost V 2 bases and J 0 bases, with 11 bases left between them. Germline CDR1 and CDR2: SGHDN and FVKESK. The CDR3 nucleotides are TGTGCCAGCAGCCAAAGCGGATCTGGTAGCAATCAGCCCCAGCATTTT. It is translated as CASSQSGSGSNQPQHF. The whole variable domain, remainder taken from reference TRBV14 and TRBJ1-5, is EAGVTQFPSHSVIEKGQTVTLRCDPISGHDNLYWYRRVMGKEIKFLLHFVKESKQDESGMPNNRFLAERTGGTYSTLKVQPAELEDSGVYFCASSQSGSGSNQPQHFGDGTRLSIL.

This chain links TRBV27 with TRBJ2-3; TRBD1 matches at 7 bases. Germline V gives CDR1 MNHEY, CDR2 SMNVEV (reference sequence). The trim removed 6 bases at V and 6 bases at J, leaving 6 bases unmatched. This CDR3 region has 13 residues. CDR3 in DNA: TGTGCCAGCAGGTATAACAGGGGTGATACGCAGTATTTT. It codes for CASRYNRGDTQYF.

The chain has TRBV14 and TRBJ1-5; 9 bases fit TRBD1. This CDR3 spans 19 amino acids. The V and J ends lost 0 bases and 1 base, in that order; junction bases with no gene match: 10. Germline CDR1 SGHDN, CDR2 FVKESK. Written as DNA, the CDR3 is TGTGCCAGCAGCCAAGACGATTTGGGACAGGGACGGAGCAATCAGCCCCAGCATTTT. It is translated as CASSQDDLGQGRSNQPQHF.

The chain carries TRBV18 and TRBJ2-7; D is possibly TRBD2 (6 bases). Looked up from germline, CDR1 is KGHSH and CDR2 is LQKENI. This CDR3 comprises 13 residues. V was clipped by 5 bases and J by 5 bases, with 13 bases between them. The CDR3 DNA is TGTGCCAGCTCAAAAGGGAGGCCGGACGAGCAGTACTTC. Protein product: CASSKGRPDEQYF.

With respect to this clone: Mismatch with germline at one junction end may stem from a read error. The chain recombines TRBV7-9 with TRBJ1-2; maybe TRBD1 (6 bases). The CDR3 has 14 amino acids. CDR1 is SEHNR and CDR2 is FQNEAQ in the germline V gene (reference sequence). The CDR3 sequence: CASSLEDRAIPEGF. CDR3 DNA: TGTGCCAGCAGCCTTGAGGACAGAGCCATCCCCGAGGGCTTC.